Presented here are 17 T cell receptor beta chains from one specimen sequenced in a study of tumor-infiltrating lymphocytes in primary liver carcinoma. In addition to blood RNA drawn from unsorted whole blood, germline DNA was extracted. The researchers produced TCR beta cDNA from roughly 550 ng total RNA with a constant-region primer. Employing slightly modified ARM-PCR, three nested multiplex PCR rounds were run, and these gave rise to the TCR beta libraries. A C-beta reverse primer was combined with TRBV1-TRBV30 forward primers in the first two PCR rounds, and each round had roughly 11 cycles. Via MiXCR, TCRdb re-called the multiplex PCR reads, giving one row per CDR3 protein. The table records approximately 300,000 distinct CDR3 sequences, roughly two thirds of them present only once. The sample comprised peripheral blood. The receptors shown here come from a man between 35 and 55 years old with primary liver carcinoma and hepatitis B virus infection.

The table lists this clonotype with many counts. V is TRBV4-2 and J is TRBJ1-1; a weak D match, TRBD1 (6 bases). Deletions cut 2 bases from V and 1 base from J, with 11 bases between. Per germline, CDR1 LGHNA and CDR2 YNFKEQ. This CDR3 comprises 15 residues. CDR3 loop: CASSQHRDTNTEAFF. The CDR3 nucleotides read TGTGCCAGCAGCCAACACCGGGACACGAACACTGAAGCTTTCTTT.

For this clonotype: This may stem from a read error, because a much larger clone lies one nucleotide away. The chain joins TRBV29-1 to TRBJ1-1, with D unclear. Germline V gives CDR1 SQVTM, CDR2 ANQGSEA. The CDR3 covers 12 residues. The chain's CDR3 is CNVLRMNTEAFF. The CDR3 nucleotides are TGCAACGTCCTCCGCATGAACACTGAAGCTTTCTTT.

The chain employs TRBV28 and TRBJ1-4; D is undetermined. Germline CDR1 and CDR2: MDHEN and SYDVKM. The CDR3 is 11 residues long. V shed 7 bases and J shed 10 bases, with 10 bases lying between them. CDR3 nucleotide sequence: TGTGCCAGCACTATCCGGGGAAAACTGTTTTTT. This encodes CASTIRGKLFF.

In DNA, the CDR3 is TGTGCCAGCAGCCCGGGACTAGCGAGGAGCGGGGAGCTGTTTTTT. The encoded protein is CASSPGLARSGELFF. This chain uses TRBV28 with TRBJ2-2; the match to TRBD2 covers 10 bases. This CDR3 spans 15 amino acids. Germline values: CDR1 MDHEN, CDR2 SYDVKM. The junction had 8 bases not matched to a gene; V was cut back by 6 bases and J by 7 bases.

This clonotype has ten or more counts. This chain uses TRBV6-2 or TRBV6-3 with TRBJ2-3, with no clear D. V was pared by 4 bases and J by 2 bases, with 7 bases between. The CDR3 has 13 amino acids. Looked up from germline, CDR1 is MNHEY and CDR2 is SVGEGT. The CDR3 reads CASSWYDTDTQYF. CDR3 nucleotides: TGTGCCAGCAGTTGGTACGACACAGATACGCAGTATTTT.

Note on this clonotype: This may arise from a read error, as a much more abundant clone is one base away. This CDR3 reads CVSSYNKDTQYF. The CDR3, as DNA: TGTGTCAGCAGTTACAATAAAGATACGCAGTATTTT. This sequence joins TRBV6-6 and TRBJ2-3; D is unclear. The CDR3 runs to 12 residues. Germline CDR1 reads MNHNY; CDR2 reads SVGAGI (reference sequence).

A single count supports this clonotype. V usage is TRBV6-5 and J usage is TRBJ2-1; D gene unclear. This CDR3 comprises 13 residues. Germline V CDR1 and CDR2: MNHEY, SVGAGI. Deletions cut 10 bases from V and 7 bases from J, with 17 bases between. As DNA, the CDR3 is TGTGCCAACAGCGATTCACGGTGGAATGAGCAGTTCTTC. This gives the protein CANSDSRWNEQFF.

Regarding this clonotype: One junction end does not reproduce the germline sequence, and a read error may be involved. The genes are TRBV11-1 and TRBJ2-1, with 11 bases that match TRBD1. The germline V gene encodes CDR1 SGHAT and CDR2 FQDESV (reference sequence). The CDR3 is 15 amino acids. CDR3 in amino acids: CVSSFGTGGYNEQFF. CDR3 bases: TGTGTCAGCAGTTTCGGGACAGGGGGATACAATGAGCAGTTCTTC.

The CDR3 is CASRPQNTGELFF. As DNA, the CDR3 is TGCGCCAGCAGACCTCAGAACACCGGGGAGCTGTTTTTT. The genes are TRBV5-1 and TRBJ2-2; no clear D gene. This CDR3 is built from 13 residues. CDR1 and CDR2 from the germline V gene are SGHRS and YFSETQ. The V gene lost 5 bases and the J gene lost 1 base, with 6 bases spanning the gap.

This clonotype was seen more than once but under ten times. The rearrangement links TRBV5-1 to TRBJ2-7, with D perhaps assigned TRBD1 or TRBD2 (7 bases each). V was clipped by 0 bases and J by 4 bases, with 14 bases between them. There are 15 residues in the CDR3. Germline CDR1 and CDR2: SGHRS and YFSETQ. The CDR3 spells CASSLGAGGVYEQYF. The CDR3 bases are TGCGCCAGCAGCTTGGGCGCAGGGGGGGTGTACGAGCAGTACTTC. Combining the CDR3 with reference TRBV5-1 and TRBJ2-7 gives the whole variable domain KAGVTQTPRYLIKTRGQQVTLSCSPISGHRSVSWYQQTPGQGLQFLFEYFSETQRNKGNFPGRFSGRQFSNSRSEMNVSTLELGDSALYLCASSLGAGGVYEQYFGPGTRLTVT.

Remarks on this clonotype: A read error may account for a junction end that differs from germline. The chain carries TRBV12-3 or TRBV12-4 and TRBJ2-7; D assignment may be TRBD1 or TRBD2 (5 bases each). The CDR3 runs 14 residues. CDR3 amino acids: CASSGPPLSYVQYF. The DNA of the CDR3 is TGTGCCAGCTCGGGGCCACCGCTTTCCTACGTGCAGTACTTC.

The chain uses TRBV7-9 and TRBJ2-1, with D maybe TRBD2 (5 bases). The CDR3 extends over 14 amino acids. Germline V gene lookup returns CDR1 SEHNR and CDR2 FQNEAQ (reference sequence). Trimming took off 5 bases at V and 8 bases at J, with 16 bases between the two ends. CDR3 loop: CASSPLNSADEQFF. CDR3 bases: TGTGCCAGCAGCCCTCTAAATTCAGCGGATGAGCAGTTCTTC.

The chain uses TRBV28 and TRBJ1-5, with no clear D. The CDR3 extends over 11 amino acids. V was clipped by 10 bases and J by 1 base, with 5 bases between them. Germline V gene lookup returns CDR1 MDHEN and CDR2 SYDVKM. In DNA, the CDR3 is TGTGCCACCTCGAGCAATCAGCCCCAGCATTTT. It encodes CATSSNQPQHF.

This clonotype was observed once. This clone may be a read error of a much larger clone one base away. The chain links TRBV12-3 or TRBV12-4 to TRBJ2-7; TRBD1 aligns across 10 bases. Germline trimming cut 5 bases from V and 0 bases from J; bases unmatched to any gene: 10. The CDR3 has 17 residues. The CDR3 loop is CASSGTGARRSSYEQYF. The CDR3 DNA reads TGTGCCAGCAGTGGGACAGGGGCGAGGCGAAGCTCCTACGAGCAGTACTTC.

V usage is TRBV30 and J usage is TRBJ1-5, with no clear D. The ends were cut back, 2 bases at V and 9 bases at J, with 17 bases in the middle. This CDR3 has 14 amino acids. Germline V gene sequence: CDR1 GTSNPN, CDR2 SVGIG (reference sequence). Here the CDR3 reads CAWSSERRIWPQHF. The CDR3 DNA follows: TGTGCCTGGAGTTCAGAGAGGAGGATTTGGCCCCAGCATTTT.

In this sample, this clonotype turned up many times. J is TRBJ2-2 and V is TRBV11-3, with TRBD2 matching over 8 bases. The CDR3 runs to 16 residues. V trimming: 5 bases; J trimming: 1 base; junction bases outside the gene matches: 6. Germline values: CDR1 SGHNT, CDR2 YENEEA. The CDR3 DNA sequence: TGTGCCAGCAGCCCCGGGGGGGGCCGGAACACCGGGGAGCTGTTTTTT. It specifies CASSPGGGRNTGELFF.

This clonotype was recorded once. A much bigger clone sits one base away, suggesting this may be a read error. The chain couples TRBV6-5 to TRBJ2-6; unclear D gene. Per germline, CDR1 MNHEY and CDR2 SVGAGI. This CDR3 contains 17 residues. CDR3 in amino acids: CTSSPSPGPSGANVLTF. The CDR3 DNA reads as TGTACCAGCAGCCCGTCGCCAGGTCCCTCTGGGGCCAACGTCCTGACTTTC.